Following are 29 T cell receptor beta chains from one sample sequenced in a study of T cell repertoires in cytomegalovirus infection. TCRdb re-called the reads with MiXCR, one entry per CDR3 protein. Of some 180,000 distinct CDR3 sequences in the sample, approximately 17% were seen once. The specimen sequenced was CD8+ T cells from PBMCs. These receptors were collected from a human donor in good health (CMV status not recorded). Some clones in this sample may be carry-over from other donors' samples.

There are many counts of this clonotype. The rearrangement uses TRBV7-2 and TRBJ1-3, with 7 bases identical to TRBD1. The CDR3 spans 15 residues. The trim removed 7 bases at V and 0 bases at J, leaving 6 bases unmatched. Germline CDR1 is SGHTA and CDR2 is FQGNSA. In DNA form, the CDR3 reads TGTGCCAGCACCCCGGACAGGAACTCTGGAAACACCATATATTTT. This codes for CASTPDRNSGNTIYF.

This chain links TRBV7-8 with TRBJ1-1; D not resolved. V dropped 3 bases and J dropped 1 base, with 3 bases sitting between them. This CDR3 spans 12 amino acids. CDR1 is SGHVS and CDR2 is FQNEAQ in the germline V gene. Written as DNA, the CDR3 is TGTGCCAGCAGCTTGACGAACACTGAAGCTTTCTTT. This codes for CASSLTNTEAFF. Supplemented by reference TRBV7-8 and TRBJ1-1, the full variable domain reads GAGVSQSPRYKVAKRGQDVALRCDPISGHVSLFWYQQALGQGPEFLTYFQNEAQLDKSGLPSDRFFAERPEGSVSTLKIQRTQQEDSAVYLCASSLTNTEAFFGQGTRLTVV.

The chain couples TRBV6-2 or TRBV6-3 to TRBJ2-1; D not certain. The V end was cut by 6 bases, the J end by 2 bases, with 11 bases between. The CDR3 is 14 residues long. The germline gives CDR1 MNHEY, CDR2 SVGEGT. DNA of the CDR3: TGTGCCAGCAGGGATTTAGCAGCCTACAATGAGCAGTTCTTC. This translates into CASRDLAAYNEQFF.

This clonotype was seen only a few times. The chain couples TRBV7-9 to TRBJ2-2; D is unresolved. Germline V gives CDR1 SEHNR, CDR2 FQNEAQ (reference sequence). The germline V and J ends were trimmed by 1 base and 7 bases, with 10 bases remaining between them. There are 14 residues in the CDR3. CDR3 sequence reads: CASSLGRPIGELFF. The CDR3 region has the DNA TGTGCCAGCAGCTTAGGACGCCCAATCGGGGAGCTGTTTTTT.

V gene TRBV7-9 combines with J gene TRBJ2-1; 7 nucleotides match TRBD2. The CDR3 contains 14 residues. Trimming cost V 7 bases and J 1 base; bases outside gene matches: 4. Looked up from germline, CDR1 is SEHNR and CDR2 is FQNEAQ (reference sequence). As DNA, the CDR3 is TGTGCCAGCAACCCCGGGGGGTCCTACAATGAGCAGTTCTTC. It translates to CASNPGGSYNEQFF. Complete variable domain (other parts from reference TRBV7-9 and TRBJ2-1): DTGVSQNPRHKITKRGQNVTFRCDPISEHNRLYWYRQTLGQGPEFLTYFQNEAQLEKSRLLSDRFSAERPKGSFSTLEIQRTEQGDSAMYLCASNPGGSYNEQFFGPGTRLTVL.

The chain is built from TRBV28 and TRBJ2-3, with D tentatively TRBD2 (6 bases). V dropped 5 bases and J dropped 3 bases, with 21 bases sitting between them. CDR3 length: 17 residues. Germline assignment: CDR1 MDHEN and CDR2 SYDVKM. CDR3 bases: TGTGCCAGCAGTCCCCCAGGAGGGGCGCGGAGAACAGATACGCAGTATTTT. Encoded protein: CASSPPGGARRTDTQYF.

The chain has TRBV6-2 or TRBV6-3 and TRBJ2-3; D not certain. CDR3 size: 12 residues. V was clipped by 1 base and J by 5 bases, with 4 bases between them. The V gene's germline CDR1 is MNHEY and CDR2 SVGEGT. In DNA, the CDR3 is TGTGCCAGCAGTTACTGGAGAGATACGCAGTATTTT. Residues: CASSYWRDTQYF.

There are a few counts of this clonotype. The chain joins TRBV4-3 to TRBJ1-2; 8 positions match TRBD1. Trimming took 3 bases from V and 7 from J; bases not matched to a gene: 10. CDR3 length equals 15 residues. Germline V lookup: CDR1 LGHNA, CDR2 YSLEER. In DNA, the CDR3 is TGCGCCAGCAGCCACCTACAGGGGGAGGGAGGTGGCTACACCTTC. This gives the protein CASSHLQGEGGGYTF.

This clonotype was observed at least ten times. The chain is built from TRBV29-1 and TRBJ1-1; D is ambiguous. The germline CDR1 and CDR2 sequences are SQVTM and ANQGSEA. The CDR3 consists of 13 residues. The V end lost 5 bases, the J end lost 3 bases, and 13 bases lay between the germline ends. Written as DNA, the CDR3 is TGCAGCGTTATCGAAGCGGAGTACACTGAAGCTTTCTTT. Amino acids: CSVIEAEYTEAFF.

The chain employs TRBV7-8 and TRBJ2-7, with 7 bases identical to TRBD2. This CDR3 is 12 amino acids long. Germline V gene data show CDR1 as SGHVS and CDR2 as FQNEAQ. J lost 4 bases, V lost 8 bases, and 5 bases had no gene match. CDR3 in amino acids: CASAGVRYEQYF. CDR3 DNA: TGTGCCAGCGCGGGGGTGAGGTACGAGCAGTACTTC.

The chain links TRBV25-1 to TRBJ2-5; TRBD1 is a possible D gene (6 bases). This CDR3 is built from 18 residues. The germline V and J ends were trimmed by 1 base and 4 bases, with 22 bases remaining between them. Germline V gene sequence: CDR1 MGHDK, CDR2 SYGVNS. CDR3 residues: CASSELRDTFGVRETQYF. CDR3 DNA: TGTGCCAGCAGTGAATTAAGGGACACCTTCGGGGTTCGAGAGACCCAGTACTTC.

In its sample, this clonotype was seen a few times. The V gene is TRBV28, the J gene TRBJ2-3, with D perhaps being TRBD1 or TRBD2 (5 bases each). The CDR3 spans 16 residues. Germline loops: CDR1 MDHEN, CDR2 SYDVKM. The V gene lost 4 bases and the J gene lost 5 bases, with 19 bases spanning the gap. CDR3 protein: CASSSGTHLKLDTQYF. CDR3 nucleotides: TGTGCCAGCAGTTCCGGGACCCACCTAAAGTTAGATACGCAGTATTTT.

The chain has TRBV20-1 and TRBJ2-1, with 9 bases matching TRBD2. Germline values: CDR1 DFQATT, CDR2 SNEGSKA (reference sequence). V dropped 2 bases and J dropped 0; count of bases not matched to a gene: 14. This CDR3 spans 19 amino acids. The CDR3 region has the DNA TGCAGTGCTAGATCCTACCCCACTAGCGGGCTGAGCTCCTACAATGAGCAGTTCTTC. Translation gives CSARSYPTSGLSSYNEQFF.

This clonotype appeared a few times. This chain connects TRBV6-5 to TRBJ2-5; 8 nucleotides match TRBD1. V shed 5 bases, J shed 4 bases, and the junction held 9 bases outside the gene matches. Germline V lookup: CDR1 MNHEY, CDR2 SVGAGI. The CDR3 is 15 amino acids. The CDR3 protein is CASSRGTGWRETQYF. The CDR3, as DNA: TGTGCCAGCAGTAGAGGGACAGGATGGAGAGAGACCCAGTACTTC.

The table lists this clonotype with a few counts. CDR3 DNA sequence: TGCAGTGCTAGAGTACCCGGACGGGACAGGGGTTCTGGGGCCAACGTCCTGACTTTC. Amino acid sequence: CSARVPGRDRGSGANVLTF. The V call is TRBV20-1, the J call TRBJ2-6, with 10 positions matching TRBD1. V was pared by 1 base and J by 1 base, with 10 bases of the junction left unmatched. Per germline, CDR1 DFQATT and CDR2 SNEGSKA (reference sequence). The CDR3 runs 19 residues.

The V gene is TRBV11-2, the J gene TRBJ2-2, with a tentative D call TRBD1 (7 bases). The germline V gene has CDR1 SGHAT and CDR2 FQNNGV. Between the trimmed V and J ends, which lost 3 bases and 2 bases, there was a span of 10 bases. There are 15 residues in the CDR3. The CDR3 is CASSFRGDNTGELFF. The CDR3 DNA is TGTGCCAGCAGCTTCAGGGGGGATAACACCGGGGAGCTGTTTTTT. The full variable domain, its missing parts supplied by reference TRBV11-2 and TRBJ2-2, is EAGVAQSPRYKIIEKRQSVAFWCNPISGHATLYWYQQILGQGPKLLIQFQNNGVVDDSQLPKDRFSAERLKGVDSTLKIQPAKLEDSAVYLCASSFRGDNTGELFFGEGSRLTVL.

The chain couples TRBV29-1 to TRBJ1-2; 7 nucleotides agree with TRBD1. Per germline, CDR1 SQVTM and CDR2 ANQGSEA. This CDR3 has 15 residues. Trimming removed 0 bases from V and 3 bases from J; junction bases left unmatched: 7. CDR3 loop: CSVEDRQGMDYGYTF. In DNA, the CDR3 is TGCAGCGTTGAAGACAGACAGGGTATGGACTATGGCTACACCTTC. Together with reference TRBV29-1 and TRBJ1-2, the CDR3 gives the full variable domain: SAVISQKPSRDICQRGTSLTIQCQVDSQVTMMFWYRQQPGQSLTLIATANQGSEATYESGFVIDKFPISRPNLTFSTLTVSNMSPEDSSIYLCSVEDRQGMDYGYTFGSGTRLTVV.

The table lists this clonotype with many counts. The chain combines TRBV19 with TRBJ1-5, with D unclear. In germline, CDR1 is LNHDA, CDR2 SQIVND (reference sequence). The CDR3 sequence is 14 residues long. Trimming cost V 3 bases and J 7 bases, with 13 bases left between them. The CDR3 coding sequence is TGTGCCAGTAGTATCGGCGGACGTGACCAGCCCCAGCATTTT. It codes for CASSIGGRDQPQHF.

This chain uses TRBV29-1 with TRBJ1-2; TRBD1 matches 8 bases. This CDR3 contains 12 residues. The germline V gene has CDR1 SQVTM and CDR2 ANQGSEA. Unmatched junction bases numbered 4, after V lost 3 bases and J lost 7 bases. For the CDR3, the DNA is TGCAGCGTTGAGACAGGGGTCGCTGGCTACACCTTC. Residues: CSVETGVAGYTF.

This clonotype turned up a few times. V usage is TRBV29-1 and J usage is TRBJ2-7; no clear D. The germline CDR1 and CDR2 sequences are SQVTM and ANQGSEA. V lost 4 bases to trimming and J lost 4 bases, with 8 bases between them. The CDR3 consists of 11 residues. The CDR3 bases are TGCAGCGTTGTGTGGGGTTACGAGCAGTACTTC. Translating it yields CSVVWGYEQYF.

This clonotype was observed a few times. At one end the junction does not follow the germline gene, possibly because of a read error. The V gene is TRBV4-1, the J gene TRBJ2-7; 11 bases line up with TRBD1. The CDR3 is 14 residues long. Germline assignment: CDR1 MGHRA and CDR2 YSYEKL. The CDR3 reads CASSSPDRGLEQYF. CDR3 bases: TGTGCCAGCAGTTCCCCGGACAGGGGGCTCGAGCAGTACTTC.

The chain links TRBV6-2 or TRBV6-3 to TRBJ1-1; no firm D call. The CDR3 runs to 13 residues. V dropped 6 bases and J dropped 9 bases, with 17 bases sitting between them. Germline CDR1 is MNHEY and CDR2 is SVGEGT. The CDR3 here is CASSEQTAWKAFF. The CDR3 DNA reads TGTGCCAGCAGCGAACAAACGGCCTGGAAAGCTTTCTTT.

The table lists this clonotype with a few counts. The gene calls are TRBV7-6 and TRBJ2-7; 7 bases match TRBD1. This CDR3 is built from 16 residues. V lost 1 base to trimming and J lost 3 bases; unmatched junction nucleotides: 9. The germline V gene encodes CDR1 SGHVS and CDR2 FNYEAQ. The CDR3 nucleotides read TGTGCCAGCAGCTTAGGATCAGAAGCAGGGGGCTACGAGCAGTACTTC. This translates into CASSLGSEAGGYEQYF. The complete variable domain, with remaining parts taken from reference TRBV7-6 and TRBJ2-7, reads GAGVSQSPRYKVTKRGQDVALRCDPISGHVSLYWYRQALGQGPEFLTYFNYEAQQDKSGLPNDRFSAERPEGSISTLTIQRTEQRDSAMYRCASSLGSEAGGYEQYFGPGTRLTVT.

This chain joins TRBV27 and TRBJ2-1; D possibly corresponds to TRBD1 (5 bases). CDR1 and CDR2 (germline): MNHEY, SMNVEV (reference sequence). This CDR3 has 12 residues. The V end was cut by 10 bases, the J end by 3 bases, with 10 bases between. Here the CDR3 reads CATLTGYNEQFF. CDR3 in DNA: TGTGCCACCCTCACAGGCTACAATGAGCAGTTCTTC.

The chain couples TRBV7-8 to TRBJ2-3, with D perhaps matching TRBD2 (6 bases). Germline assignment: CDR1 SGHVS and CDR2 FQNEAQ. The CDR3 is 15 amino acids. Deletions cut 4 bases from V and 2 bases from J, with 13 bases between. The CDR3 sequence: CASSSRVAVTDTQYF. The CDR3 coding sequence is TGTGCCAGCAGCTCCCGAGTAGCGGTCACAGATACGCAGTATTTT.

This clonotype came up a few times. The chain recombines TRBV12-3 or TRBV12-4 with TRBJ2-7, with 7 bases identical to TRBD2. Unmatched junction bases numbered 7, after V lost 3 bases and J lost 2 bases. This CDR3 contains 15 residues. The chain's CDR3 is CASSLGEGDAYEQYF. The CDR3 DNA is TGTGCCAGCAGTTTGGGGGAGGGCGATGCCTACGAGCAGTACTTC.

The genes are TRBV2 and TRBJ2-1, with 10 bases that match TRBD1. V dropped 4 bases and J dropped 2; count of bases not matched to a gene: 2. CDR1 and CDR2 (germline): SNHLY, FYNNEI. The CDR3 totals 15 residues. The DNA for the CDR3 is TGTGCCAGCAGTGTGACAGGGGGCGCCTACAATGAGCAGTTCTTC. The encoded protein is CASSVTGGAYNEQFF.

This clonotype was seen only a few times. The chain employs TRBV7-9 and TRBJ2-1; D not resolved. CDR1 SEHNR and CDR2 FQNEAQ come from the germline V gene (reference sequence). This CDR3 contains 14 residues. The V end lost 5 bases, the J end lost 8 bases, and 16 bases lay between the germline ends. In DNA, the CDR3 is TGTGCCAGCAGCCGATCGACCGTGGCGGATGAGCAGTTCTTC. It codes for CASSRSTVADEQFF.

This sequence joins TRBV29-1 and TRBJ2-7, with 10 bases fitting TRBD2. This CDR3 contains 13 residues. Germline values: CDR1 SQVTM, CDR2 ANQGSEA. After removal of 6 bases from V and 2 bases from J, the junction contained 4 bases not matched to a gene. The CDR3 protein is CSVPAGGPYEQYF. CDR3 nucleotide sequence: TGCAGCGTCCCAGCGGGGGGGCCCTACGAGCAGTACTTC.